Each of the 15 T cell receptor beta chains below was sequenced from the same sample in a study of CD8 T cells in Susac syndrome. The RNA, about 0.45 to 1 ug, was put through reverse transcription using random hexamers. TCRdb used MiXCR to reprocess the immunoSEQ multiplex PCR reads, holding one entry per CDR3 protein. The profile shows over 140,000 distinct CDR3 sequences, over 90% of them singletons. Sequenced: CD4+ T cells from PBMCs. All receptors come from a human donor with Susac syndrome.

The genes are TRBV5-6 and TRBJ2-1; possible D gene TRBD1, 6 bases. Per the germline V gene, CDR1 is SGHDT and CDR2 is YYEEEE. The CDR3 consists of 15 residues. Between the trimmed V and J ends, which lost 0 bases and 9 bases, there was a span of 16 bases. CDR3 amino acids: CASSLVGGSSFEQFF. The CDR3 nucleotides read TGTGCCAGCAGCTTGGTAGGGGGTTCCTCCTTTGAGCAGTTCTTC.

This rearrangement joins TRBV16 to TRBJ1-4; D perhaps matches TRBD1 (5 bases). Trimming cost V 3 bases and J 3 bases, with 26 bases left between them. Germline V gene sequence: CDR1 KGHSY, CDR2 FQNENV. The CDR3 is 20 amino acids. The CDR3 loop is CASSHPYPRQGQSSNEKLFF. Written as DNA, the CDR3 is TGTGCCAGCAGCCATCCCTACCCCCGCCAGGGTCAGTCGTCTAATGAAAAACTGTTTTTT.

The rearrangement uses TRBV9 and TRBJ2-3, with D uncertain. The V and J ends lost 2 bases and 4 bases respectively, with 5 bases between them. This CDR3 is built from 12 residues. Germline CDR1 is SGDLS and CDR2 is YYNGEE. CDR3 in DNA: TGTGCCAGCAGCGTGTTCCCAGATACGCAGTATTTT. It is translated as CASSVFPDTQYF.

The table lists this clonotype with a count of one. The CDR3 region is CSVEADTHGYTF. CDR3 bases: TGCAGCGTTGAGGCGGATACCCATGGCTACACCTTC. The chain recombines TRBV29-1 with TRBJ1-2; D not certain. With 3 bases removed from V and 6 bases from J, the gap between germline ends came to 11 bases. The germline CDR1 and CDR2 sequences are SQVTM and ANQGSEA. The CDR3 runs 12 residues.

The chain couples TRBV5-1 to TRBJ2-3; D gene uncertain. Germline V gene sequence: CDR1 SGHRS, CDR2 YFSETQ. The V end lost 4 bases, the J end lost 8 bases, and 14 bases lay between the germline ends. The CDR3 has 13 residues. CDR3 DNA: TGCGCCAGCAGCCTTACACCCGAGTCTACGCAGTATTTT. This gives the protein CASSLTPESTQYF.

This clonotype was seen a single time. This chain links TRBV5-1 with TRBJ2-5; D remains ambiguous. Germline V lookup: CDR1 SGHRS, CDR2 YFSETQ. The CDR3 is 13 amino acids. Trimming took off 1 base at V and 1 base at J, with 5 bases between the two ends. In nucleotides, the CDR3 is TGCGCCAGCAGCTTGTCAACCCAAGAGACCCAGTACTTC. Translating gives CASSLSTQETQYF.

This chain joins TRBV20-1 and TRBJ1-4; tentative D call: TRBD1 (5 bases). V gave up 5 bases and J gave up 7 bases, with 20 bases separating them. The germline V gene encodes CDR1 DFQATT and CDR2 SNEGSKA (reference sequence). The CDR3 length is 15 residues. The CDR3 DNA reads TGCAGTGCTGTCAATCGAGGAACGGGGCCTGAAAAACTGTTTTTT. Translating it yields CSAVNRGTGPEKLFF.

CDR3 coding DNA: TGTGCCAGCAGCCCGAACCCTGGGGAAAAACTGTTTTTT. Translating it yields CASSPNPGEKLFF. The chain links TRBV9 to TRBJ1-4; no reliable D call. The CDR3 covers 13 residues. Trimming stripped 4 bases from V and 8 bases from J, with 12 bases between. Germline values: CDR1 SGDLS, CDR2 YYNGEE.

V gene TRBV20-1 combines with J gene TRBJ2-2, with D perhaps matching TRBD2 (6 bases). This CDR3 region has 13 residues. Per germline, CDR1 DFQATT and CDR2 SNEGSKA (reference sequence). The V and J ends lost 0 bases and 6 bases respectively, with 8 bases between them. In DNA, the CDR3 is TGCAGTGCTAGAGATGGAGGGCCCGGGGAGCTGTTTTTT. It translates to CSARDGGPGELFF.

The CDR3 spells CSAKHTGVTEAFF. CDR3 bases: TGCAGTGCAAAGCATACAGGGGTAACTGAAGCTTTCTTT. The gene calls are TRBV20-1 and TRBJ1-1; 7 bases map to TRBD1. The CDR3 sequence is 13 residues long. Trimming took 6 bases from V and 5 from J; bases not matched to a gene: 9. The germline CDR1 and CDR2 sequences are DFQATT and SNEGSKA (reference sequence).

This rearrangement joins TRBV9 to TRBJ2-5; D uncertain. The CDR3 loop spans 15 amino acids. The V gene lost 7 bases and the J gene lost 2 bases, with 18 bases spanning the gap. Germline values: CDR1 SGDLS, CDR2 YYNGEE. CDR3 region: CASAAYSGNQETQYF. The CDR3 coding sequence is TGTGCCAGCGCAGCGTATAGTGGGAATCAAGAGACCCAGTACTTC.

This clonotype was seen only once. This chain joins TRBV6-5 and TRBJ1-4; possible D gene TRBD1, 5 bases. Trimming took 6 bases from V and 8 from J, leaving 16 bases between them. The length of the CDR3 is 14 residues. Germline-derived CDR1 and CDR2 are MNHEY and SVGAGI. Written as DNA, the CDR3 is TGTGCCAGCAGAGATGCGGGGCTGGAGGAAAAACTGTTTTTT. Encoded protein: CASRDAGLEEKLFF.

The chain is built from TRBV30 and TRBJ2-4, with unresolved D. The CDR3 totals 10 residues. Trimming left V 5 bases short and J 7 bases short, with 6 bases between. Germline CDR1 is GTSNPN and CDR2 is SVGIG (reference sequence). CDR3 sequence (DNA): TGTGCCTGGGGCAATAACATTCAGTACTTC. As protein: CAWGNNIQYF.

This CDR3 reads CATSDAGTGREQFF. The CDR3 DNA reads TGTGCCACCAGTGATGCCGGGACAGGGCGTGAGCAGTTCTTC. This chain uses TRBV24-1 with TRBJ2-1; 9 bases fit TRBD1. The CDR3 is 14 residues long. The V gene's germline CDR1 is KGHDR and CDR2 SFDVKD. V shed 3 bases, J shed 9 bases, and the junction held 5 bases outside the gene matches.

The V gene is TRBV18, the J gene TRBJ1-1; D gene ambiguous. This CDR3 region has 14 residues. The germline gives CDR1 KGHSH, CDR2 LQKENI. Trimming shortened V by 3 bases and J by 1 base, and 9 bases separated the two germline ends. The CDR3 here is CASSPEVANTEAFF. The CDR3, as DNA: TGTGCCAGCTCACCGGAAGTCGCGAACACTGAAGCTTTCTTT.